The clone carrying this T cell receptor (beta chain) was seen a handful of times. TCRdb independently ran MiXCR on the 5' RACE reads; one entry per CDR3 protein. The top ten hold 0.44% of the sample, which has 510,000 or so distinct CDR3 sequences, 13% to 15% seen once. This entry belongs to a study of identical twins. These same records also appear under a second study, on yellow fever vaccine responses in identical twins.

Sequencing used CD4+ T cells sorted from blood. The clonotype originates from a woman aged 18-29 years in good health.

The CDR3 DNA is TGCGCCAGCGGGCAAACTAGCGGGAGCTACAATGAGCAGTTCTTC. This encodes CASGQTSGSYNEQFF. This sequence joins TRBV5-1 and TRBJ2-1, with 11 bases lining up with TRBD2. The V gene end was trimmed by 7 bases and the J gene end by 3 bases; junction bases not matched to a gene: 6. The CDR3 contains 15 residues. Germline-derived CDR1 and CDR2 are SGHRS and YFSETQ.